This T cell receptor beta chain was sequenced during a study of blood T cell repertoires in COVID-19. TCRdb keeps only in-frame clones here, not all; method: immunoSEQ multiplex PCR. The sample holds some 170,000 clones, about 88% seen once. Germline V lookup: CDR1 MNHEY, CDR2 SVGAGI. The CDR3 runs 14 residues. V gave up 6 bases and J gave up 5 bases, with 16 bases separating them. The sample comprised peripheral blood. This TCR was sampled from a man between 35 and 55 years old with acute or convalescent COVID-19. This chain links TRBV6-5 with TRBJ1-1, with a possible D match to TRBD1 (6 bases). As DNA, the CDR3 is TGTGCCAGCAGACAGGGTTGGGTCAGAACTGAAGCTTTCTTT. Translating it yields CASRQGWVRTEAFF.